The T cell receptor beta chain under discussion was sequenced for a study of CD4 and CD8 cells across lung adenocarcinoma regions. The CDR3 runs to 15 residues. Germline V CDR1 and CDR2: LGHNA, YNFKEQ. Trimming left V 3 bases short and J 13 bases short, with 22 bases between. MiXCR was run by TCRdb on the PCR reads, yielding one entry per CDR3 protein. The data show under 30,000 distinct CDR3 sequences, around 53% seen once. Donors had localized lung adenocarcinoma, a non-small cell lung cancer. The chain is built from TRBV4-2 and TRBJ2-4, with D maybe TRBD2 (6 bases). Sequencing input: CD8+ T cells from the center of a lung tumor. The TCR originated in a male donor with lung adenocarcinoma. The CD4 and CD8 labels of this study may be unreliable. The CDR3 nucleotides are TGTGCCAGCAGCCAGGAACCGGGAGCCAAAAATACGCAGTACTTC. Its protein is CASSQEPGAKNTQYF.